This T cell receptor beta chain appears in the sequencing data of a study of shared clonotypes between healthy human individuals. Overall study findings and caveats: Generation probabilities were higher for clonotypes shared across all four sorted-subset donors than for unshared ones.

This CDR3 region has 13 residues. V lost 2 bases, J lost 4 bases, and 9 bases lay in between. Germline CDR1 is SGHNT and CDR2 is YYREEE (reference sequence). Sequenced by immunoSEQ multiplex PCR; TCRdb stores in-frame clones only, minus some. The table lists approximately 2,000,000 clones, around 92% of them singletons. In regard to this clone: The antigen is unknown.

The receptor was derived from a man aged 18 to 30 in good health. Some clones in this sample may be carry-over from other donors' samples. J is TRBJ1-2 and V is TRBV5-4, with unresolved D. Sequenced: naive CD4+ T cells from PBMCs. Subset reported: CD45RA+ positively selected. This CDR3 is CASSFDGPYGYTF. In DNA, the CDR3 is TGTGCCAGCAGCTTTGACGGCCCCTATGGCTACACCTTC.